This TCR beta chain came from a study of monozygotic twins with inflammatory bowel disease. General study points: Discordant twins showed the same repertoire similarity as concordant twins, possibly from limited power.

Germline V gene lookup returns CDR1 LGHNA and CDR2 YSLEER. The length of the CDR3 is 15 residues. After re-calling the 5' RACE reads, TCRdb lists one entry per CDR3 protein, DNA absent. The sample totals approximately 45,000 distinct CDR3 sequences. Notes on this clonotype: Its antigen is undetermined.

The source is a human donor with ulcerative colitis or Crohn's disease, or a healthy co-twin of an affected twin (not recorded which). The chain employs TRBV4-3 and TRBJ1-2; the D call of TRBD1 rests on TCRdb alone, since no DNA is present to check it. Sequencing was performed on blood. The CDR3 spells CASSQEDSSNYGYTF.